The next 18 T cell receptor beta chains were all read from a single sample in a study of OX40 agonist ivuxolimab in advanced cancers. Clones were read by immunoSEQ multiplex PCR, and TCRdb kept only the in-frame ones, dropping some. The sample lists 50,000 to 70,000 clones; just over 85% were seen once. The sequences come from CD4+ or CD8+ T cells sorted from blood, collected in a trial of the OX40 agonist ivuxolimab. The origin of the receptors is an adult with an advanced solid tumor such as melanoma, head and neck, liver or kidney cancer.

The chain uses TRBV7-9 and TRBJ2-7, with D unresolved. CDR1 and CDR2 (germline): SEHNR, FQNEAQ (reference sequence). The V end was cut by 4 bases, the J end by 6 bases, with 7 bases between. This CDR3 region has 11 residues. The chain's CDR3 is CASSSSPEQYF. CDR3 DNA: TGTGCCAGCAGCTCCTCCCCCGAGCAGTACTTC.

The chain recombines TRBV7-9 with TRBJ1-2; D gene uncertain. Germline CDR1 SEHNR, CDR2 FQNEAQ (reference sequence). The germline V and J ends were trimmed by 5 bases and 1 base, with 11 bases remaining between them. The CDR3 spans 14 residues. The CDR3 spells CASSPQLDNYGYTF. The CDR3 DNA is TGTGCCAGCAGCCCCCAGCTGGATAACTATGGCTACACCTTC.

The chain joins TRBV7-2 to TRBJ2-1; possibly TRBD1 or TRBD2 for D (5 bases each). The CDR3 is 13 amino acids. The V end lost 6 bases, the J end lost 6 bases, and 12 bases lay between the germline ends. Looked up from germline, CDR1 is SGHTA and CDR2 is FQGNSA. CDR3 amino acids: CASSQRDLNEQFF. Here the CDR3 DNA reads TGTGCCAGCAGTCAACGGGACCTCAATGAGCAGTTCTTC.

The J gene is TRBJ2-2, the V gene TRBV19, with 8 positions matching TRBD2. J was trimmed by 4 bases and V by 8 bases; bases with no gene match: 6. The CDR3 loop spans 14 amino acids. Germline V gene sequence: CDR1 LNHDA, CDR2 SQIVND (reference sequence). Here the CDR3 DNA reads TGTGCCAGTCGGAGCGGGAGTCCCACCGGGGAGCTGTTTTTT. As protein: CASRSGSPTGELFF.

The rearrangement uses TRBV10-2 and TRBJ2-7; no reliable D call. With 4 bases removed from V and 5 bases from J, the gap between germline ends came to 15 bases. The CDR3 loop spans 14 amino acids. Per the germline V gene, CDR1 is WSHSY and CDR2 is SAAADI. The DNA of the CDR3 is TGCGCCAGCAGTGGGGCGTCTACTGCGGACGAGCAGTACTTC. Residues: CASSGASTADEQYF.

CDR3 in DNA: TGTGCCAGCAGCTTAAGACAGGGGCGTACTGAAGCTTTCTTT. Its protein is CASSLRQGRTEAFF. The chain employs TRBV11-2 and TRBJ1-1; 8 bases are shared with TRBD1. The CDR3 runs to 14 residues. After removal of 2 bases from V and 5 bases from J, the junction contained 4 bases not matched to a gene. CDR1 is SGHAT, CDR2 FQNNGV, per germline.

The CDR3 nucleotides are TGTGCCAGCAGTTCCAGGGGGCGTGAAAAACTGTTTTTT. This encodes CASSSRGREKLFF. The chain combines TRBV13 with TRBJ1-4, with TRBD1 identical over 8 bases. Germline V gives CDR1 PRHDT, CDR2 FYEKMQ (reference sequence). V shed 6 bases and J 7 bases; nucleotides not matched to a gene: 4. CDR3 length: 13 amino acids.

The chain recombines TRBV7-9 with TRBJ2-1; 11 bases fit TRBD2. Germline-derived CDR1 and CDR2 are SEHNR and FQNEAQ (reference sequence). This CDR3 has 14 amino acids. J lost 5 bases, V lost 5 bases, and 2 bases had no gene match. CDR3 nucleotides: TGTGCCAGCAGCGGTAGCGGGGGGGACAATGAGCAGTTCTTC. Protein sequence: CASSGSGGDNEQFF.

The chain employs TRBV5-1 and TRBJ2-1; TRBD2 matches at 8 bases. Germline loops: CDR1 SGHRS, CDR2 YFSETQ. J lost 3 bases, V lost 2 bases, and 1 base had no gene match. The CDR3 has 14 residues. The CDR3: CASSLAGDYNEQFF. The CDR3 DNA is TGCGCCAGCAGCTTAGCGGGGGACTACAATGAGCAGTTCTTC.

The gene calls are TRBV6-6 and TRBJ1-2; D unclear. The germline V gene has CDR1 MNHNY and CDR2 SVGAGI (reference sequence). CDR3 length: 15 residues. Trimming removed 5 bases at V and 3 bases at J, with 16 bases between. CDR3 sequence (DNA): TGTGCCAGCAGTCCGCCTAAGGATGGGGACTATGGCTACACCTTC. This translates into CASSPPKDGDYGYTF.

The chain carries TRBV5-4 and TRBJ2-7; 9 nucleotides match TRBD2. Trimming took 3 bases from V and 3 from J; bases not matched to a gene: 10. Germline values: CDR1 SGHNT, CDR2 YYREEE (reference sequence). This CDR3 comprises 16 residues. CDR3 bases: TGTGCCAGCAGCTCCGGTGGGATAGCGGGAGTCTACGAGCAGTACTTC. Residues: CASSSGGIAGVYEQYF.

The J gene is TRBJ1-5, the V gene TRBV28; D may be TRBD1 (5 bases). Trimming stripped 3 bases from V and 0 bases from J, with 12 bases between. Germline-derived CDR1 and CDR2 are MDHEN and SYDVKM. This CDR3 spans 16 amino acids. CDR3 region: CASSFGGDFSNQPQHF. For the CDR3, the DNA is TGTGCCAGCAGTTTTGGGGGGGACTTTAGCAATCAGCCCCAGCATTTT.

The CDR3 spells CASSLGWGGAATNEKLFF. The CDR3 DNA follows: TGTGCCAGCAGCTTGGGCTGGGGGGGAGCTGCAACTAATGAAAAACTGTTTTTT. The chain carries TRBV5-6 and TRBJ1-4, with a tentative D call TRBD1 (5 bases). The CDR3 is 18 amino acids. The germline V gene encodes CDR1 SGHDT and CDR2 YYEEEE. The V end lost 0 bases, the J end lost 0 bases, and 15 bases lay between the germline ends. The entire variable domain, with the rest obtained from reference TRBV5-6 and TRBJ1-4, is as follows: DAGVTQSPTHLIKTRGQQVTLRCSPKSGHDTVSWYQQALGQGPQFIFQYYEEEERQRGNFPDRFSGHQFPNYSSELNVNALLLGDSALYLCASSLGWGGAATNEKLFFGSGTQLSVL.

The rearrangement uses TRBV18 and TRBJ2-5; D is unclear. Germline values: CDR1 KGHSH, CDR2 LQKENI. V was cut by 0 bases and J by 4 bases, with 6 bases left in between. The CDR3 has 13 amino acids. CDR3: CASSPPSRETQYF. CDR3 nucleotide sequence: TGTGCCAGCTCACCACCGTCCCGAGAGACCCAGTACTTC.

This clone was detected only once. The chain joins TRBV14 to TRBJ2-1; TRBD2 agrees at 10 bases. Germline V gene lookup returns CDR1 SGHDN and CDR2 FVKESK. The CDR3 runs to 16 residues. J lost 6 bases, V lost 3 bases, and 8 bases had no gene match. CDR3 sequence: CASSHTRTSGLNEQFF. Written as DNA, the CDR3 is TGTGCCAGCAGCCACACCCGGACTAGCGGCCTCAATGAGCAGTTCTTC.

The CDR3 is CASSTRRLAGGTDTQYF. The CDR3 region has the DNA TGTGCCAGCAGTACAAGGAGGTTAGCGGGAGGCACAGATACGCAGTATTTT. The gene calls are TRBV28 and TRBJ2-3; 9 bases match TRBD2. V trimming: 5 bases; J trimming: 1 base; junction bases outside the gene matches: 10. The CDR3 is 17 amino acids. Looked up from germline, CDR1 is MDHEN and CDR2 is SYDVKM.

This sequence joins TRBV11-2 and TRBJ2-1; a possible D gene is TRBD1 (6 bases). Germline lookup yields CDR1 SGHAT and CDR2 FQNNGV. Between the trimmed V and J ends, which lost 6 bases and 9 bases, there was a span of 12 bases. The CDR3 extends over 12 amino acids. Here the CDR3 DNA reads TGTGCCAGCAGAGGACAGTCTGGTGAGCAGTTCTTC. Translated: CASRGQSGEQFF.

The V gene is TRBV28, the J gene TRBJ1-2, with D possibly being TRBD1 (5 bases). The ends were cut back, 2 bases at V and 4 bases at J, with 11 bases in the middle. Germline V gene data show CDR1 as MDHEN and CDR2 as SYDVKM. The CDR3 is 14 amino acids. The CDR3 is CASSLSTGGYGYTF. CDR3 nucleotide sequence: TGTGCCAGCAGTTTAAGTACAGGCGGCTATGGCTACACCTTC.